The source of this T cell receptor (beta chain) is a study of cytomegalovirus exposure and HLA in healthy donors. For the study at large: Of 398 genotyped donors, about 80% clustered with self-reported Caucasian donors. Findings and caveats of the study: Later analysis showed TCR association rates varying by HLA locus, highest for DRB1 and lowest for HLA-C. Per published accounts, TCR beta sequences correctly predicted the HLA-A and HLA-B alleles of most subjects. Later analysis identified several of the most significant clusters that appeared linked to common viral pathogens.

On this clone itself: Its antigen is undetermined. At one end the junction does not follow the germline gene, possibly because of a read error.

Primers included in the PCR were 60 Vbeta and 13 Jbeta primers. Sequencing used immunoSEQ multiplex PCR; TCRdb keeps in-frame clones, though not all of them. The sample has roughly 160,000 clones; about 80% are singletons. There are 15 residues in the CDR3. Germline CDR1 MNHNY, CDR2 SVGAGI (reference sequence). This clonotype was sampled from a man between 18 and 35 years old in good health and CMV-seropositive. Sample: PBMCs. The rearrangement uses TRBV6-6 and TRBJ2-4, with D hard to call. Written as DNA, the CDR3 is TGTGCCAGCAGTTACACCTCTTGGTCCAAAAACAGTCAGTACTTC. Its translation: CASSYTSWSKNSQYF.